This TCR beta chain stems from a study of Ad26.COV2.S vaccination and SARS-CoV-2 variants. Study in general: Recipients of Ad26.COV2.S got it intramuscularly, once or twice 56 days apart. Study findings and constraints: The authors reported substantial breadth in spike-specific CD8+ and CD4+ T cell responses after vaccination. Those who received the vaccine showed greater spike-specific TCR breadth than those given placebo.

Produced via immunoSEQ multiplex PCR; TCRdb's table is partial and in-frame only. The sample includes 400,000 to 500,000 clones, approximately 90% of them seen just once. This clone has only a few counts. Its antigen remains unknown. Described treatment: 15 to 20 received Ad26.COV2.S at low or high dose, single or two shots; roughly five received placebo; per-sample allocation not given. Repertoires come from day 63 after the first vaccine or placebo injection. Ad26 vector vaccine expressed Wuhan-strain SARS-CoV-2 spike. V shed 5 bases and J shed 0 bases, with 5 bases lying between them. CDR1 is SGHTA, CDR2 FQGNSA, per germline. The CDR3 runs to 12 residues.

The sample in question was peripheral blood, obtained in a trial of Ad26.COV2.S vaccine versus placebo. The receptor was isolated from a person aged 18-65 years who received the Ad26.COV2.S COVID-19 vaccine or a placebo. The genes are TRBV7-2 and TRBJ2-7; D uncertain. CDR3 sequence reads: CASSPSSYEQYF. CDR3 nucleotides: TGTGCCAGCAGCCCGAGCTCCTACGAGCAGTACTTC.